This entry features one T cell receptor (beta chain) sequence. These data come from a study of cytomegalovirus exposure and HLA in healthy donors. 60 Vbeta and 13 Jbeta primers were used in PCR. Authors' analysis steps: Around 83 million unique TCR beta chains, roughly 11 million shared, were counted in a later analysis. Data came from immunoSEQ multiplex PCR; TCRdb stores just in-frame clones and leaves some out. V and J calls and clone size follow that table, whereas D and trimming were derived from the DNA. The data show some 240,000 clones, with about nine tenths seen just once and 1.7% held by the top ten. With 6 bases clipped from V and 6 bases from J, the junction kept 3 bases outside the gene matches. The V gene's germline CDR1 is ENHRY and CDR2 SYGVKD. The CDR3 runs 12 residues.

Material: PBMCs. The chain has TRBV10-3 and TRBJ1-2; TRBD1 aligns across 8 bases. The sequence was obtained from a girl aged 2-10 years in good health and CMV-seronegative. CDR3 in DNA: TGTGCCATCAGCGGGACAGGCAATGGCTACACCTTC. Translating gives CAISGTGNGYTF.